This T cell receptor beta chain is from a study of Tregs in tolerant kidney transplant recipients. Clones were read by immunoSEQ multiplex PCR, and TCRdb kept only the in-frame ones, dropping some. The data contain about 69,000 clones, approximately 91% of them singletons. The CDR3 has 13 amino acids. Germline V gene sequence: CDR1 MNHEY, CDR2 SMNVEV (reference sequence). V lost 6 bases and J lost 3; bases outside the gene matches: 4. The sequencing here drew on CD4+ T cells from blood, taken before the transplant. The chain is built from TRBV27 and TRBJ1-2, with 7 nucleotides matching TRBD1. The TCR sequence derives from a human donor who received a combined kidney and bone marrow transplant. The CDR3 DNA sequence: TGTGCCAGCAGGCGAGGGACAGACTATGGCTACACCTTC. Amino acid sequence: CASRRGTDYGYTF.